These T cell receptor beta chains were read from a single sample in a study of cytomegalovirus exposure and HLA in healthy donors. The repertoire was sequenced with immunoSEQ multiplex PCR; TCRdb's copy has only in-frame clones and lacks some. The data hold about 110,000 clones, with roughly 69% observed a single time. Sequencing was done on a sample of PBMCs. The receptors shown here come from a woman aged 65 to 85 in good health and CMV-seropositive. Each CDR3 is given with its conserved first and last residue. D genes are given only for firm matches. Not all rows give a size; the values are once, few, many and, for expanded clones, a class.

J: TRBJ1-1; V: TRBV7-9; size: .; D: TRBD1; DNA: TGTGCCAGCAGCTCCCAGGGGGCCCTGAACACTGAAGCTTTCTTT; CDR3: CASSSQGALNTEAFF
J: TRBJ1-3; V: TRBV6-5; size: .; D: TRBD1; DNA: TGTGCCAGCAGTTTCTCGGACAGGGGAGGAAACACCATATATTTT; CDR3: CASSFSDRGGNTIYF
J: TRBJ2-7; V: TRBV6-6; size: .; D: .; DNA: TGTGCCAGCAGACTCAGGATAACCTACGAGCAGTACTTC; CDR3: CASRLRITYEQYF
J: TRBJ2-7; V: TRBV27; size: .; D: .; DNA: TGTGCCAGCAGTTTAGGTGCGGACTTCTCCTACGAGCAGTACTTC; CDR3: CASSLGADFSYEQYF
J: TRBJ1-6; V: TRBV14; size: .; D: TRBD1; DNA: TGTGCCAGCAGCCAATTAATTACAGGGGTGAGCTCACCCCTCCACTTT; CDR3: CASSQLITGVSSPLHF
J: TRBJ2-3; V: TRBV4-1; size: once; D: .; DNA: TGCGCCAGCAGCCAAGATTTCAGCGGAGTACTAGATACGCAGTATTTT; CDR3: CASSQDFSGVLDTQYF
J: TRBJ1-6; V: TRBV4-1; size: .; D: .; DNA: TGCGCCAGCAGCCAATTACAGTATAGTTCACCCCTCCACTTT; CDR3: CASSQLQYSSPLHF
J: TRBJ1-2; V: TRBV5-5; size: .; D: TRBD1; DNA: TGTGCCAGCAGCACCGGACAGGGTCTCTGGGGCTACACCTTC; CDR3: CASSTGQGLWGYTF
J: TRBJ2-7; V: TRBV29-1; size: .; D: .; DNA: TGCAGCGTTGGACAGGATTCCTACGAGCAGTACTTC; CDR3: CSVGQDSYEQYF
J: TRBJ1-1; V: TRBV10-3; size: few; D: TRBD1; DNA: TGTGCCATCAGTGAAAGGCAGGGGGGAACTGAAGCTTTCTTT; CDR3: CAISERQGGTEAFF
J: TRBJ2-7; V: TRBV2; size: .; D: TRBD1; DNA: TGTGCCAGCAGTGAAGCTCCAGTGGGACAGGGGAAATCCTACGAGCAGTACTTC; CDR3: CASSEAPVGQGKSYEQYF
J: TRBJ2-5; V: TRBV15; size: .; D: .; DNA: TGTGCCACCAGCAGACTAGCTCAAGAGACCCAGTACTTC; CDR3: CATSRLAQETQYF
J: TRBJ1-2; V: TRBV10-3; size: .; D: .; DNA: TGTGCCATCAGTGGATCGGCAGGAGGAGATGGCTACACCTTC; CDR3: CAISGSAGGDGYTF
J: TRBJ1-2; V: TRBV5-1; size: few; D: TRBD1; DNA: TGCGCCAGCAGCTTGGCCCTGAGGGACAGCAATGGCTACACCTTC; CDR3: CASSLALRDSNGYTF
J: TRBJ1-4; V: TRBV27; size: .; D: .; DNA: TGTGCCAGCAGTTTGGGATGGGCAGGACTAAATGAAAAACTGTTTTTT; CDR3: CASSLGWAGLNEKLFF
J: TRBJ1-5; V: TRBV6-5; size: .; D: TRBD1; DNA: TGTGCCAGCACCAGGGGGCTTTATCAGCCCCAGCATTTT; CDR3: CASTRGLYQPQHF
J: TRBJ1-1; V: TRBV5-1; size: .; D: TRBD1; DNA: TGCGCCAGCAGCGTGGGACAGGGGGCGAGAACTGAAGCTTTCTTT; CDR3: CASSVGQGARTEAFF